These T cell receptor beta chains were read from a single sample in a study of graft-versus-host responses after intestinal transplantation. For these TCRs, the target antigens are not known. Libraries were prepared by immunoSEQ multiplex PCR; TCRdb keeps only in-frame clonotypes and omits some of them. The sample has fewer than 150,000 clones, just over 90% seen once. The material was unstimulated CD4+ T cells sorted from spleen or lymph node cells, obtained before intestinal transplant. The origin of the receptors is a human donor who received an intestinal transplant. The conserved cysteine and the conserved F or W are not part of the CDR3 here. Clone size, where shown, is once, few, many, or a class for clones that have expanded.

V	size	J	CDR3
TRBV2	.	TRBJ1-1	ASTPGQGLGTEAF
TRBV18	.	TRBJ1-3	ASSPIQEGSGNTIY
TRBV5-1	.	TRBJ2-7	ASSSLERQPYEQY
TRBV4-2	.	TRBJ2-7	ASSQEAHGSYEQY
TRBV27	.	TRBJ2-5	ASRKSLQETQY
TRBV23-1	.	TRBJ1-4	ASSREETTNEKLF
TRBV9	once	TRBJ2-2	ASSQWVGGARGELF
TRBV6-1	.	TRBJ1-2	ASSESGQGGNYGYT
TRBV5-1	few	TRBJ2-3	ASSFTGGIDTQY
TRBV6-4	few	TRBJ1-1	ARGPAPEAF
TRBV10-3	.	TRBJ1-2	AISEGPFDYGYT
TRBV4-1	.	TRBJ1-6	ASSWGRDNSPLH
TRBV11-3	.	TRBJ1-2	ASSLDPRGAHGYT
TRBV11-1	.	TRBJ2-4	ASSLGGGDIQY
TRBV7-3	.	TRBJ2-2	ASSLTYGELF
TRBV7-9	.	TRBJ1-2	ASSLKTETANYGYT
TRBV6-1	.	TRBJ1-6	ASSAQGGLVGSPLH
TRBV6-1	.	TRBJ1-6	ASSEFGPHISPLH
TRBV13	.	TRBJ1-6	ASSFTANSPLH
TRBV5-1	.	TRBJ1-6	ASSFTDRSSYNSPLH
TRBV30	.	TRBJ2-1	AWLAGGRAYNEQF
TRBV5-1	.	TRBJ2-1	ASSLGAGGQNEQF
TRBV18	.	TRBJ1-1	ASSTTGGEGRNTEAF
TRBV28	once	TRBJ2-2	ALGQLNTGELF
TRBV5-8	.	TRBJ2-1	ASSLAVQANNYNEQF
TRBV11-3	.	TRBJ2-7	ASSLGESYEQY
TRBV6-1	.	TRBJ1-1	ASSEERSGGPNTEAF
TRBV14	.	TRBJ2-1	ASSHNYEQF
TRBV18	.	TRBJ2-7	ASSRFLPIPGQGAPGIYEQY
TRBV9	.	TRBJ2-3	ASRRLAGGADTQY
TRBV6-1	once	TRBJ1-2	ASSGRGQGGTNYGYT
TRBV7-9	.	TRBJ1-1	ASSLEGPSLAF
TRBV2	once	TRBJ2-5	ASSDPSGGQETQY
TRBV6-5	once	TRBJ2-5	ASRPGTGDQETQY
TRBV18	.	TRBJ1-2	ASSPSSGGDYGYT